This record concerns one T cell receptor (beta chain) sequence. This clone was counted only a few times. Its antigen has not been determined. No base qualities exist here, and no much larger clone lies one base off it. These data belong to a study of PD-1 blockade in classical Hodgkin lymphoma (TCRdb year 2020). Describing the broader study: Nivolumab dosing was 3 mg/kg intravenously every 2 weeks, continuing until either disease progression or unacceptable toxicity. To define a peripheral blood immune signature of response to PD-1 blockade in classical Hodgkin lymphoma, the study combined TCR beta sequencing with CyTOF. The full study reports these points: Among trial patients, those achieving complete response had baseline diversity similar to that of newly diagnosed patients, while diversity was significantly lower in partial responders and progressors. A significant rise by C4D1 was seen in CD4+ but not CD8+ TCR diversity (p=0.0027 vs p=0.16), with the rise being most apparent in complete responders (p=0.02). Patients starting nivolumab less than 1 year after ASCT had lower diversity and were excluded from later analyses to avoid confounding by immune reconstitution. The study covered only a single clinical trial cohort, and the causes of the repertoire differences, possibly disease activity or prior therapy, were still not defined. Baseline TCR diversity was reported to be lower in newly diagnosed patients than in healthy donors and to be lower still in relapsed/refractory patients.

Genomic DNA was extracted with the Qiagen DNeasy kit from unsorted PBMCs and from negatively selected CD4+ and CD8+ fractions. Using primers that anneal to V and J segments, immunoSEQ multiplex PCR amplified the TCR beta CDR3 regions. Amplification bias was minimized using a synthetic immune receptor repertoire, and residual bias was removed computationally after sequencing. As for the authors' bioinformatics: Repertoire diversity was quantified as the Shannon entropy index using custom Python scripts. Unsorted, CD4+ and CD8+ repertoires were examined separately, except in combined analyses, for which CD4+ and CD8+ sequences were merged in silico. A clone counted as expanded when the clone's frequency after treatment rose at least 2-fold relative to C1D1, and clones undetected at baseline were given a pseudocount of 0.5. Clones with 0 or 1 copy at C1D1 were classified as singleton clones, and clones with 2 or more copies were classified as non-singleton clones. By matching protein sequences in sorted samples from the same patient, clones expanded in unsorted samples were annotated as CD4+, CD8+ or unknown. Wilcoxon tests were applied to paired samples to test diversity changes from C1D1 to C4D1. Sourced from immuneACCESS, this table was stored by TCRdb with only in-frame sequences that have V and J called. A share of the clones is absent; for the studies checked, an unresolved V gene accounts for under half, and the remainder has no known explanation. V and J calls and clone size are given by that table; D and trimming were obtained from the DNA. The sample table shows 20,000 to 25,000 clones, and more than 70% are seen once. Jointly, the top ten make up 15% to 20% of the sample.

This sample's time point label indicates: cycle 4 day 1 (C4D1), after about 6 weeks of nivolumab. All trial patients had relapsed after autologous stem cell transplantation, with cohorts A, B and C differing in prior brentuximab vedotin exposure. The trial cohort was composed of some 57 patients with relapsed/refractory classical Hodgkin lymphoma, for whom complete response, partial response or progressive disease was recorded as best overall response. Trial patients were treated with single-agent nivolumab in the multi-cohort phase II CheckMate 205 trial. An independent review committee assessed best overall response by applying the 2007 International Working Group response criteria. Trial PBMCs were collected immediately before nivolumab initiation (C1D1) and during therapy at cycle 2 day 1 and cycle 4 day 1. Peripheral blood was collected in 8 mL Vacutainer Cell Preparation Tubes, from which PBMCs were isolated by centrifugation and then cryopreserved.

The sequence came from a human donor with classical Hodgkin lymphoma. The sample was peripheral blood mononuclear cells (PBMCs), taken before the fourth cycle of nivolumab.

The nucleotide sequence reads as follows: TGTGCCAGCAGAACTAGCGGGAGGTACGAGCAGTACTTC. Translated, it reads CASRTSGRYEQYF. This sequence uses TRBV27 and TRBJ2-7; 12 central nucleotides agree with TRBD2. From its cysteine to its phenylalanine, the CDR3 spans 13 amino acids. CDR3 DNA only is kept here, 39 bases in frame from base 1. Looking up the germline V gene (reference sequence) yields CDR1 MNHEY and CDR2 SMNVEV. Clipping removes 6 bases from V and 4 bases from J, with 1 as the unmatched junction base count.